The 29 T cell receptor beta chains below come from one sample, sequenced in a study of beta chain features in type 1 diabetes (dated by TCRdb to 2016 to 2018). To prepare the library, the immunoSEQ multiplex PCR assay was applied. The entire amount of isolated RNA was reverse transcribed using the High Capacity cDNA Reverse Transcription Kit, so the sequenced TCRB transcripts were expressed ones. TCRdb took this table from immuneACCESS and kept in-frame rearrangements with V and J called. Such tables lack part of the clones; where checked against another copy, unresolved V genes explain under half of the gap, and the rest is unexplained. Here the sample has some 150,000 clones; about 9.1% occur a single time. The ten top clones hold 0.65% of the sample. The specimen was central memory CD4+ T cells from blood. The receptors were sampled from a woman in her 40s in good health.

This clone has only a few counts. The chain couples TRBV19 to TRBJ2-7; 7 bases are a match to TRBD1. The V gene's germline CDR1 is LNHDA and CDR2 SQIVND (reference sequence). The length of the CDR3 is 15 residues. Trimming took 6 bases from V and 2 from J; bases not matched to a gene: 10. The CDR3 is CASRDRTGKPYEQYF. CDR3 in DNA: TGTGCCAGTAGGGACCGGACAGGAAAACCCTACGAGCAGTACTTC.

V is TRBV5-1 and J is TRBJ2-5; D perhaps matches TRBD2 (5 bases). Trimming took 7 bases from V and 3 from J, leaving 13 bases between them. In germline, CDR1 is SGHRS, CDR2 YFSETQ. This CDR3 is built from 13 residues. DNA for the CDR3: TGCGCCAGCGGAGGTAATCAAAAAGAGACCCAGTACTTC. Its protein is CASGGNQKETQYF.

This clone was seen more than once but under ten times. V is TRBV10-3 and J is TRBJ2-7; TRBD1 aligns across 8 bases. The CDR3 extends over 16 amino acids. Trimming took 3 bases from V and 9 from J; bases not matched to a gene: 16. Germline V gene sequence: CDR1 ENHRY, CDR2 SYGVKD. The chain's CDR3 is CAISEVLRPGGSGQYF. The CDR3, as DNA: TGTGCCATCAGTGAAGTTTTACGGCCAGGGGGCTCCGGGCAGTACTTC.

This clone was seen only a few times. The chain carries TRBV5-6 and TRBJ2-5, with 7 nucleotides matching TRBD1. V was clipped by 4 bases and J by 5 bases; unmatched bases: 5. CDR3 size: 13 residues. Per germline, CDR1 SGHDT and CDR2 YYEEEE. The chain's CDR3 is CASSLTGLETQYF. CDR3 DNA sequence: TGTGCCAGCAGCCTGACAGGGCTGGAGACCCAGTACTTC.

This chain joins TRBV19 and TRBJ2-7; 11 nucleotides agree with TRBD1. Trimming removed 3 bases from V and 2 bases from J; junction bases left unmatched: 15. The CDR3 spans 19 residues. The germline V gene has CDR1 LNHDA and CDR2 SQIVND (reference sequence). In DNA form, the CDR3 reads TGTGCCAGTAGTATTCTATCCGGACTGGGACAGGGGGAACCCTACGAGCAGTACTTC. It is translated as CASSILSGLGQGEPYEQYF.

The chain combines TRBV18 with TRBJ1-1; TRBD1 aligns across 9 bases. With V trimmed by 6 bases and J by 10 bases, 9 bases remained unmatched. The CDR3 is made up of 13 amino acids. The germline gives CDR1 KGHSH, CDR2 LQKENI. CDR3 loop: CASSGDREWGAFF. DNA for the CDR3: TGTGCCAGCTCGGGGGACAGGGAATGGGGAGCTTTCTTT.

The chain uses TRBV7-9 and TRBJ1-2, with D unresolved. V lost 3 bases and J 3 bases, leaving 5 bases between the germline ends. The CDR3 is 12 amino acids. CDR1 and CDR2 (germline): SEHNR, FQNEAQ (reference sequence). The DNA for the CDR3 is TGTGCCAGCAGCTTCGCAGACTATGGCTACACCTTC. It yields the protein CASSFADYGYTF.

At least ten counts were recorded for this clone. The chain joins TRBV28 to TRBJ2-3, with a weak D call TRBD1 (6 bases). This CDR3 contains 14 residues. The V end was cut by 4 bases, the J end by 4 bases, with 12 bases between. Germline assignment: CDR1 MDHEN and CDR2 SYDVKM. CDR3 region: CASSSPGTPDTQYF. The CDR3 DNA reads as TGTGCCAGCAGTTCGCCGGGGACACCAGATACGCAGTATTTT.

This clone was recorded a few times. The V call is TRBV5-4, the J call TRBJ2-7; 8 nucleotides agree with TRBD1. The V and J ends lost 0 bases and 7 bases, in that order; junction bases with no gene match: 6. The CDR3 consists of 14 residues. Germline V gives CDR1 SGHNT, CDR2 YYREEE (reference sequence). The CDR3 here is CASSLGTTGAEQYF. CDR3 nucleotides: TGTGCCAGCAGCTTGGGAACGACAGGGGCTGAGCAGTACTTC. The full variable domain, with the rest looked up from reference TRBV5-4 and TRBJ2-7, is ETGVTQSPTHLIKTRGQQVTLRCSSQSGHNTVSWYQQALGQGPQFIFQYYREEENGRGNFPPRFSGLQFPNYSSELNVNALELDDSALYLCASSLGTTGAEQYFGPGTRLTVT.

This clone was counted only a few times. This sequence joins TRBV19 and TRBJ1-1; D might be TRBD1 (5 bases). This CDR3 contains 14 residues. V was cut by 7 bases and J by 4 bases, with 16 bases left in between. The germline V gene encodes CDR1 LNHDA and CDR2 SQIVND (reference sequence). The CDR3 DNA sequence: TGTGCCAGTACCCCAAGGAGGGGAGGCACTGAAGCTTTCTTT. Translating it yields CASTPRRGGTEAFF.

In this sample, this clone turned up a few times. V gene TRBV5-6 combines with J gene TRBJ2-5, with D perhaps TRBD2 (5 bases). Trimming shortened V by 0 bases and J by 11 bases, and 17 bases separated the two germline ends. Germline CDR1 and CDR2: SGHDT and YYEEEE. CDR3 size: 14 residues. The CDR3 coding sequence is TGTGCCAGCAGCTTGGGACGATCCGTCGGGGAGCAGTACTTC. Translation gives CASSLGRSVGEQYF.

CDR3: CASSIAGQAYNEQFF. DNA for the CDR3: TGTGCCAGTAGTATCGCGGGACAGGCTTACAATGAGCAGTTCTTC. The V and J genes are TRBV19 and TRBJ2-1; the match to TRBD1 covers 8 bases. Germline lookup yields CDR1 LNHDA and CDR2 SQIVND (reference sequence). The CDR3 length is 15 residues. The junction had 5 bases not matched to a gene; V was cut back by 3 bases and J by 4 bases.

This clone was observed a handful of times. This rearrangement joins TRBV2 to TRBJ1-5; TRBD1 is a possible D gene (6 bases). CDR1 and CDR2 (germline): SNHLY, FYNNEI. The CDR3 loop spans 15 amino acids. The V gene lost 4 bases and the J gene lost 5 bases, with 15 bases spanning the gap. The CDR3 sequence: CASSVQGKRDQPQHF. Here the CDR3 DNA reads TGTGCCAGCAGTGTACAGGGAAAGAGGGATCAGCCCCAGCATTTT.

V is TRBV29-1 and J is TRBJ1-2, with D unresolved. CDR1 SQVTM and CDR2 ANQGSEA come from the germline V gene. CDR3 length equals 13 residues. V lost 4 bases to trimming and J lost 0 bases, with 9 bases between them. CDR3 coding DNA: TGCAGCGTTGTCCTTCCTACTAACTATGGCTACACCTTC. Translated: CSVVLPTNYGYTF.

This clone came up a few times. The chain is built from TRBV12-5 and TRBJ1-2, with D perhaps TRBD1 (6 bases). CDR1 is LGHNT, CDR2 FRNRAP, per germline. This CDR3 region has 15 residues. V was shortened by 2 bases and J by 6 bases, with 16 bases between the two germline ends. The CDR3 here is CASGLYVRTDDGYTF. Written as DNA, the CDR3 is TGTGCTAGTGGTTTGTATGTGAGGACAGATGATGGCTACACCTTC.

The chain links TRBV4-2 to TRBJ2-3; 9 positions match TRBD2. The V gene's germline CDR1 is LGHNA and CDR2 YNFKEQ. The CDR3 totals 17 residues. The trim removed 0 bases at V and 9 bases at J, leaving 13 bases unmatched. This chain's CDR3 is CASSQDWRDSGGKTQYF. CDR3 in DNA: TGTGCCAGCAGCCAAGATTGGAGGGATAGCGGGGGCAAAACGCAGTATTTT.

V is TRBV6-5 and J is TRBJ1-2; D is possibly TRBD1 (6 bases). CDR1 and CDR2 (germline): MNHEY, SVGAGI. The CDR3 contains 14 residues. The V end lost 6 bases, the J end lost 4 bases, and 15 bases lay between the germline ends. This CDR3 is CASRADRNRYGYTF. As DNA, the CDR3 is TGTGCCAGCAGGGCAGACAGGAACCGCTATGGCTACACCTTC.

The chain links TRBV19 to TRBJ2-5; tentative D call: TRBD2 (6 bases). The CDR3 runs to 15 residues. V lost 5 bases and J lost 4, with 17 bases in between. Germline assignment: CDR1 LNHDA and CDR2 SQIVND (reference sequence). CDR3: CASSLTVRRGETQYF. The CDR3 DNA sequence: TGTGCCAGTAGTTTGACCGTGAGGAGGGGAGAGACCCAGTACTTC.

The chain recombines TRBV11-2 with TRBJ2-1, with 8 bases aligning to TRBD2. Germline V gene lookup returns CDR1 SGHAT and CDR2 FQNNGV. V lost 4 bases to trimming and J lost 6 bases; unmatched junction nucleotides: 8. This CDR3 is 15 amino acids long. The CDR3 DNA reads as TGTGCCAGCAGCTCGGGGGGGCTTTCCGGCAATGAGCAGTTCTTC. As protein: CASSSGGLSGNEQFF.

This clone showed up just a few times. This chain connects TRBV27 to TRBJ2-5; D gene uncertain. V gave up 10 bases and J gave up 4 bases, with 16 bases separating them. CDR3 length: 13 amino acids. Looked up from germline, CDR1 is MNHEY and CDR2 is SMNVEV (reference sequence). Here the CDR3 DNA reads TGTGCCACCAAGTTCGGGTCGGGAGAGACCCAGTACTTC. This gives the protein CATKFGSGETQYF.

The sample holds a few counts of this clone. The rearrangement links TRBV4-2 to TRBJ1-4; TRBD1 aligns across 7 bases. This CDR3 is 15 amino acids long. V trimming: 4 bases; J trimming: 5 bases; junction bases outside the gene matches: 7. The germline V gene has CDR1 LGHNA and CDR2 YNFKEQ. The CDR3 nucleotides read TGTGCCAGCAGCCCCCCGGGACAGCGGAATGAAAAACTGTTTTTT. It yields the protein CASSPPGQRNEKLFF.

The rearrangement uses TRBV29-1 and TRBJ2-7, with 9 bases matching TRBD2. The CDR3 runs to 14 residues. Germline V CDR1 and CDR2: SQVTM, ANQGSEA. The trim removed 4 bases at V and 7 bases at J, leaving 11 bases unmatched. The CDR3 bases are TGCAGCGTTGGGGCGGGGGGGCTGGGTCGGGAGCAGTACTTC. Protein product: CSVGAGGLGREQYF.

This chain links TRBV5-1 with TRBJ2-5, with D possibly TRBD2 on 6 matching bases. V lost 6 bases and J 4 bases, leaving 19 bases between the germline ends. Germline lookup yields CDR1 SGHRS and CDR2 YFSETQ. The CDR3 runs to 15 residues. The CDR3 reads CASNNDPGGGETQYF. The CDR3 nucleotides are TGCGCCAGCAACAACGACCCCGGGGGAGGAGAGACCCAGTACTTC.

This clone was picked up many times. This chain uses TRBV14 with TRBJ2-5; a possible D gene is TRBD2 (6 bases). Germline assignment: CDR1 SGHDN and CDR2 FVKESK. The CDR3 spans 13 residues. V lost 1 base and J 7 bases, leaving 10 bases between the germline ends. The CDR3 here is CASSQATRGTQYF. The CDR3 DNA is TGTGCCAGCAGCCAAGCGACGCGGGGGACCCAGTACTTC.

DNA for the CDR3: TGTGCCAGCGCACGGGGACAGCTAACTATGGAGGCTTTCTTT. Its protein product is CASARGQLTMEAFF. This rearrangement joins TRBV5-4 to TRBJ1-1; 7 nucleotides line up with TRBD1. The V gene end was trimmed by 7 bases and the J gene end by 11 bases; junction bases not matched to a gene: 17. CDR3 size: 14 residues. The germline CDR1 and CDR2 sequences are SGHNT and YYREEE (reference sequence).

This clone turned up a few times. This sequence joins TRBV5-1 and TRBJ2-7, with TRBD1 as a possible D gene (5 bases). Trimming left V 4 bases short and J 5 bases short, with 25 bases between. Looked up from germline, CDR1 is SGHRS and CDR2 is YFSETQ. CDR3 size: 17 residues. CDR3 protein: CASSPVGREVESHEQYF. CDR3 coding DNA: TGCGCCAGCAGCCCGGTCGGCAGGGAAGTGGAATCCCACGAGCAGTACTTC. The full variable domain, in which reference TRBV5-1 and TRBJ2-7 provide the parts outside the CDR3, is KAGVTQTPRYLIKTRGQQVTLSCSPISGHRSVSWYQQTPGQGLQFLFEYFSETQRNKGNFPGRFSGRQFSNSRSEMNVSTLELGDSALYLCASSPVGREVESHEQYFGPGTRLTVT.

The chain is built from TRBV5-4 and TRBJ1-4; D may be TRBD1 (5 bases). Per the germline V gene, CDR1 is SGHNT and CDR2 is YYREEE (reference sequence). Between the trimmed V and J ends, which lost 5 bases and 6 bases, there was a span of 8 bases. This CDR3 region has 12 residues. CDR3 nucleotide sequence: TGTGCCAGCAGTATCAGGGATGAAAAACTGTTTTTT. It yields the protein CASSIRDEKLFF. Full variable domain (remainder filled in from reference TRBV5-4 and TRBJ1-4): ETGVTQSPTHLIKTRGQQVTLRCSSQSGHNTVSWYQQALGQGPQFIFQYYREEENGRGNFPPRFSGLQFPNYSSELNVNALELDDSALYLCASSIRDEKLFFGSGTQLSVL.

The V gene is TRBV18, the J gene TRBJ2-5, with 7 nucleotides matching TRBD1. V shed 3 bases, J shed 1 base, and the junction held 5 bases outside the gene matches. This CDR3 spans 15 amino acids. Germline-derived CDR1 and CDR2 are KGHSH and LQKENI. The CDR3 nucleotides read TGTGCCAGCTCACCTAGACAGGGAAGCCAAGAGACCCAGTACTTC. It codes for CASSPRQGSQETQYF.

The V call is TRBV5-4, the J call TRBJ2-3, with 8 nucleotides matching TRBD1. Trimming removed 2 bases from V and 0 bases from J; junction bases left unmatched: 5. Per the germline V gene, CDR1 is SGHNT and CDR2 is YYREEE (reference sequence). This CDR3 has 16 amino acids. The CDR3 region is CASSFGQGPSTDTQYF. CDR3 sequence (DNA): TGTGCCAGCAGCTTCGGACAGGGCCCTAGCACAGATACGCAGTATTTT. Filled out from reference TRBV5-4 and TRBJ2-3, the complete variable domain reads ETGVTQSPTHLIKTRGQQVTLRCSSQSGHNTVSWYQQALGQGPQFIFQYYREEENGRGNFPPRFSGLQFPNYSSELNVNALELDDSALYLCASSFGQGPSTDTQYFGPGTRLTVL.